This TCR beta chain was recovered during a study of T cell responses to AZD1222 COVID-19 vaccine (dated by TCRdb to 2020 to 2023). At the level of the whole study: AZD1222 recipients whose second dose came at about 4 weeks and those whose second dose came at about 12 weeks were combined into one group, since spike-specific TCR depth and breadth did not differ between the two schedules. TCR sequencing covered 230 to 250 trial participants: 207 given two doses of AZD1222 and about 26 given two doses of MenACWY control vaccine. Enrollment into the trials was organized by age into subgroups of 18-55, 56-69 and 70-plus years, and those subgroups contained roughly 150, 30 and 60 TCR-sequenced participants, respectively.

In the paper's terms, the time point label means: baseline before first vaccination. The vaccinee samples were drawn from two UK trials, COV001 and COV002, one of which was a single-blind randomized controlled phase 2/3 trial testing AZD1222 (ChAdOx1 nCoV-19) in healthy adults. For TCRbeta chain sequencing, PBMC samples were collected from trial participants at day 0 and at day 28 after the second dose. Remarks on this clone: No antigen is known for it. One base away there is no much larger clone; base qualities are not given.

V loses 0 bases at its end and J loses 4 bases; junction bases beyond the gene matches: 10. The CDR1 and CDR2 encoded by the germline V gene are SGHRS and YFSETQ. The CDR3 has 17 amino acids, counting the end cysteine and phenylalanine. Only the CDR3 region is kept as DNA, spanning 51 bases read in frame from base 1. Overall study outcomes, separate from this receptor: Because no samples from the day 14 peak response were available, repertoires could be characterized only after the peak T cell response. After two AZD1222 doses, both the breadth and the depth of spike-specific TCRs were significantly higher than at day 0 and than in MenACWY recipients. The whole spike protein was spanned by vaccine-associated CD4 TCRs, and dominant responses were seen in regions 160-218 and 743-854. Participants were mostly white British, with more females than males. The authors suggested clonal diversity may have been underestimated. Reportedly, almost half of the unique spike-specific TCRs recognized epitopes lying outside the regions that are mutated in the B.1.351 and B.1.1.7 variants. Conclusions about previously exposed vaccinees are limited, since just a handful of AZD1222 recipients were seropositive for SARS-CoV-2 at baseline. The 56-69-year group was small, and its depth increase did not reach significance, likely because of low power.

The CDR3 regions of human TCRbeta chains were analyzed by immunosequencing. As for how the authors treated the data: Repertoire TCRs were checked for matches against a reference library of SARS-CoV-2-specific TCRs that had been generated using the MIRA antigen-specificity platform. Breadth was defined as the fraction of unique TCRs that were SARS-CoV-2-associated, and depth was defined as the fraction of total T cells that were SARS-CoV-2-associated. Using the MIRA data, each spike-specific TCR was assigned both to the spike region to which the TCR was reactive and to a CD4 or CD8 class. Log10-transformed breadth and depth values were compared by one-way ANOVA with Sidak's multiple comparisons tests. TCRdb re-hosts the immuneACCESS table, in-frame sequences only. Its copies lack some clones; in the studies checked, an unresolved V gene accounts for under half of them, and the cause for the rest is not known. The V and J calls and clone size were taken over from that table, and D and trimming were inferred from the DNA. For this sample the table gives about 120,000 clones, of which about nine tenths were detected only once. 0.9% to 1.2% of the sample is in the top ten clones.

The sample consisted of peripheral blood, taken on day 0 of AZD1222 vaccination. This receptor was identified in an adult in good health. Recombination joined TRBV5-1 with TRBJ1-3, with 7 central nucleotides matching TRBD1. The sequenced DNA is TGCGCCAGCAGCTTGGGACAGGGAGCGACAGGCGGAAACACCATATATTTT. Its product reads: CASSLGQGATGGNTIYF.